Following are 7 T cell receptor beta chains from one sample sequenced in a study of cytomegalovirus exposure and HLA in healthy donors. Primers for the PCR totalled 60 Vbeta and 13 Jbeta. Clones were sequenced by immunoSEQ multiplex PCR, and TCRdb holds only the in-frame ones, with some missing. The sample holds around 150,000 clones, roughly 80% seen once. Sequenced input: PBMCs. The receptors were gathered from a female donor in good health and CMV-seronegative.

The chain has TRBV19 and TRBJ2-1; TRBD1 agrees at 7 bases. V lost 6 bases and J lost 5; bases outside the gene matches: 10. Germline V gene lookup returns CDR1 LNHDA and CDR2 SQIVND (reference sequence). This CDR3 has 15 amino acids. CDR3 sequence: CASSLTGTDNNEQFF. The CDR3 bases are TGTGCCAGTAGCCTGACCGGGACAGACAACAATGAGCAGTTCTTC. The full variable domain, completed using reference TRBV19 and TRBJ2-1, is DGGITQSPKYLFRKEGQNVTLSCEQNLNHDAMYWYRQDPGQGLRLIYYSQIVNDFQKGDIAEGYSVSREKKESFPLTVTSAQKNPTAFYLCASSLTGTDNNEQFFGPGTRLTVL.

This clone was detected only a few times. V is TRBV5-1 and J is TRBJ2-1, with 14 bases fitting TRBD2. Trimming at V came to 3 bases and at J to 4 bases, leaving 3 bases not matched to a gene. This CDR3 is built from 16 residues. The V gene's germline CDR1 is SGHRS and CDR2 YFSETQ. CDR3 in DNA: TGCGCCAGCAGCTCCCGGACTAGCGGGAGGTACAATGAGCAGTTCTTC. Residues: CASSSRTSGRYNEQFF.

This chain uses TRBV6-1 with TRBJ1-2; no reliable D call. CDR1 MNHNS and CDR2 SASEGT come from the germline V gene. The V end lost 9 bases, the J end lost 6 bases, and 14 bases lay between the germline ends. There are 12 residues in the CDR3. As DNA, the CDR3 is TGTGCCAGTGGATGGGCAATCAATGGCTACACCTTC. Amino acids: CASGWAINGYTF.

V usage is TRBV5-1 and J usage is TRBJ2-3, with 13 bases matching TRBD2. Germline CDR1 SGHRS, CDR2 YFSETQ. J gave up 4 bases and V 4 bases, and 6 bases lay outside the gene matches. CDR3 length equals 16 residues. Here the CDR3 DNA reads TGCGCCAGCAGCACGGGACTAGCGGGAACTGCAGATACGCAGTATTTT. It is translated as CASSTGLAGTADTQYF.

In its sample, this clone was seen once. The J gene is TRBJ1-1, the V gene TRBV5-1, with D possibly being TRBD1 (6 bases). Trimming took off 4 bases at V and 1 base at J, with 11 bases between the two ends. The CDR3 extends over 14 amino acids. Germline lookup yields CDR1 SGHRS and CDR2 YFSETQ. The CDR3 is CASSQDRTNTEAFF. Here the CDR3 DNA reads TGCGCCAGCAGCCAAGACAGGACGAACACTGAAGCTTTCTTT.

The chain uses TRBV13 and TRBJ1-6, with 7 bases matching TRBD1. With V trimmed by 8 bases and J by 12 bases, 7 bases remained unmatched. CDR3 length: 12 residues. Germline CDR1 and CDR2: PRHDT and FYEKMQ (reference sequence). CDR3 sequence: CASRQGFGPLHF. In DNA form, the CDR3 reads TGTGCCAGCCGACAGGGATTCGGACCCCTCCACTTT.

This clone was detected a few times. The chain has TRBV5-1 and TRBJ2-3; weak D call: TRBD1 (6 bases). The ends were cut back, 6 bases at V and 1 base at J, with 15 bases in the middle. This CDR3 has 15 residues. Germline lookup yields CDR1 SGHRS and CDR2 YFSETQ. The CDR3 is CASTLTGTRTDTQYF. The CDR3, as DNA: TGCGCCAGCACTTTGACGGGGACACGCACAGATACGCAGTATTTT.